The present entry profiles one T cell receptor beta chain with its context. What it recognizes is unknown. This entry belongs to a study of cytomegalovirus exposure and HLA in healthy donors. Study outcomes and limitations: The classifier was said to identify cytomegalovirus status with high specificity and sensitivity. A list of around 150 TCR beta chains associated with cytomegalovirus was given. CMV serostatus stood as the only immune exposure information on hand.

The PCR employed 60 Vbeta primers together with 13 Jbeta primers. Repertoires were generated with immunoSEQ multiplex PCR, while TCRdb's copy carries only in-frame clones and drops some. The sample holds 150,000 to 170,000 clones, roughly 79% seen once. The donors comprised healthy bone marrow donors. The CDR3 covers 15 residues. Germline V gives CDR1 LGHNA, CDR2 YSLEER. Trimming took 3 bases from V and 1 from J; bases not matched to a gene: 6. This chain joins TRBV4-3 and TRBJ2-7, with TRBD2 identical over 7 bases. The sequence derives from a man between 18 and 35 years old in good health and CMV-seronegative. Material for sequencing was PBMCs. The CDR3 sequence: CASSHLQGLSYEQYF. CDR3 sequence (DNA): TGCGCCAGCAGCCACCTGCAGGGACTATCCTACGAGCAGTACTTC.